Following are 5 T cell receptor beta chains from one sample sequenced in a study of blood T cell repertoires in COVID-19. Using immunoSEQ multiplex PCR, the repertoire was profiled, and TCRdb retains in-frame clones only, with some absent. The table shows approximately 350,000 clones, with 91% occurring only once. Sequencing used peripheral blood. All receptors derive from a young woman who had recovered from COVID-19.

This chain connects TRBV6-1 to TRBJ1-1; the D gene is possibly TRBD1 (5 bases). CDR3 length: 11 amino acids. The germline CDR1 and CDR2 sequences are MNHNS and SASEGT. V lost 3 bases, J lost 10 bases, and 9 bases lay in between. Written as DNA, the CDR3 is TGTGCCAGCAGTGACCAGGGTGTAGCTTTCTTT. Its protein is CASSDQGVAFF.

DNA of the CDR3: TGTGCCAGCAGCCTCGGGCTTCCAGGGCGGGAGACCCAGTACTTC. As protein: CASSLGLPGRETQYF. The chain is built from TRBV11-2 and TRBJ2-5; TRBD1 is a possible D gene (5 bases). The ends were cut back, 5 bases at V and 5 bases at J, with 18 bases in the middle. Germline CDR1 SGHAT, CDR2 FQNNGV. The CDR3 is 15 residues long. Full variable domain (outside the CDR3, taken from reference TRBV11-2 and TRBJ2-5): EAGVAQSPRYKIIEKRQSVAFWCNPISGHATLYWYQQILGQGPKLLIQFQNNGVVDDSQLPKDRFSAERLKGVDSTLKIQPAKLEDSAVYLCASSLGLPGRETQYFGPGTRLLVL.

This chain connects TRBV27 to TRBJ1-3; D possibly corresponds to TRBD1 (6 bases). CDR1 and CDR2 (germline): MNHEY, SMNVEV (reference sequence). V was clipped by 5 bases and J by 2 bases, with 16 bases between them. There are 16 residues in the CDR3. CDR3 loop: CASSVVAGGPGNTIYF. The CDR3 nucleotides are TGTGCCAGCAGTGTAGTTGCTGGGGGCCCTGGAAACACCATATATTTT.

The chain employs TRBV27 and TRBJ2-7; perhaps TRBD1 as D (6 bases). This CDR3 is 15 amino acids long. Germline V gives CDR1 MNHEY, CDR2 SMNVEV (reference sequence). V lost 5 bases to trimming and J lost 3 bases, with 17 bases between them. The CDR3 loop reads CASSPGHEPYYEQYV. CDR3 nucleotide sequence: TGTGCCAGCAGTCCGGGACACGAGCCCTACTACGAGCAGTACGTC.

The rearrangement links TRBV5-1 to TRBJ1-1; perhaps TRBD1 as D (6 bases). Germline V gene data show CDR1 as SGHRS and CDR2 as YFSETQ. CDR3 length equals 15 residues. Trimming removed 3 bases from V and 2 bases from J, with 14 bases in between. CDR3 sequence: CASSSERTVNTEAFF. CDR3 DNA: TGCGCCAGCAGCTCGGAGAGGACAGTTAACACTGAAGCTTTCTTT.